This T cell receptor (beta chain) was sequenced in a study of cytomegalovirus exposure and HLA in healthy donors. Study results and limitations: In a later analysis, at a false discovery rate of 0.05, 15,000 to 20,000 TCR beta sequences matched HLA alleles. Altogether, around 160 TCR beta chains were recorded as cytomegalovirus-associated. Solely CMV serostatus was available to characterize immune exposure.

Of note for this clone: Its antigen is as yet unknown.

Trimming took off 0 bases at V and 3 bases at J, with 13 bases between the two ends. The germline gives CDR1 SGHRS, CDR2 YFSETQ. This CDR3 spans 16 amino acids. The PCR contained 60 Vbeta and 13 Jbeta primers. Authors' processing steps: As a later analysis found, there were tens of millions of unique TCR beta chains, of which roughly 11 million were shared. Assay used: immunoSEQ multiplex PCR; TCRdb lists only in-frame clones, some missing. From that table come the V and J calls and clone size; the DNA was used to work out D and trimming. The table lists 95,000 to 150,000 clones, around three quarters of them singletons.

The sequence derives from a middle-aged man in good health and CMV-seronegative. Sequenced input: PBMCs. This chain connects TRBV5-1 to TRBJ1-5; maybe TRBD1 (6 bases). The CDR3 DNA reads TGCGCCAGCAGCTTGGAGCCGGGACACTACAATCAGCCCCAGCATTTT. This gives the protein CASSLEPGHYNQPQHF.